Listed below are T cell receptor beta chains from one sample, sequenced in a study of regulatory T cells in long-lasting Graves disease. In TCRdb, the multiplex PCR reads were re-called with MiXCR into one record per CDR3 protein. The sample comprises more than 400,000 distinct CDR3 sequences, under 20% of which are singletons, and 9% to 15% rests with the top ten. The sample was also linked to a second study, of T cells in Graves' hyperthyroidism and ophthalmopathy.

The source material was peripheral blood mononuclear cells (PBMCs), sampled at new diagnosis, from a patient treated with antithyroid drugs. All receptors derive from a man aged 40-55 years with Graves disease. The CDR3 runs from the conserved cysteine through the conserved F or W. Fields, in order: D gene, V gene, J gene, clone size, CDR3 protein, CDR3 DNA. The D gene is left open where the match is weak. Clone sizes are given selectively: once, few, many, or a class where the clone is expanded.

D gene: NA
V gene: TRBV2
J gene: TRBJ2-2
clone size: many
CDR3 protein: CASNWAGELFF
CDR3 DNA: TGTGCCAGCAATTGGGCCGGGGAGCTGTTTTTT

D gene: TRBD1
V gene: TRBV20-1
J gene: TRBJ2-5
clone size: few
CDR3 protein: CSASPGTEETQYF
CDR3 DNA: TGCAGTGCCTCCCCCGGGACAGAAGAGACCCAGTACTTC

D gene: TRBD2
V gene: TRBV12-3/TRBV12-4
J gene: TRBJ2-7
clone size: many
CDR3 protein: CASSLGLARAYEQYF
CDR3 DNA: TGTGCCAGCAGTTTAGGACTAGCGCGAGCCTACGAGCAGTACTTC

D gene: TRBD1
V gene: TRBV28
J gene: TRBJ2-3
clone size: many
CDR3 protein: CATRDLGQGSTDTQYF
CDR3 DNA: TGTGCCACCCGAGATCTGGGACAGGGTAGCACAGATACGCAGTATTTT

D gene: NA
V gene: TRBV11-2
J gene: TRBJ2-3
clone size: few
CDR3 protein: CASSLALLRVGDTQYF
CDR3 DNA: TGTGCCAGCAGCTTAGCCCTCCTAAGAGTGGGTGATACGCAGTATTTT

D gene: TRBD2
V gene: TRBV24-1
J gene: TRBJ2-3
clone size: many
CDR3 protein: CATSDRTSRISTDTQYF
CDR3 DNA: TGTGCCACCAGTGATAGGACTAGCAGGATTAGCACAGATACGCAGTATTTT

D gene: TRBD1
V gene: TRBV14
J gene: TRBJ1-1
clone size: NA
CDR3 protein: CASSPSDRGLGNTEAFF
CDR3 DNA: TGTGCCAGCAGCCCATCCGACAGGGGGCTGGGGAACACTGAAGCTTTCTTT

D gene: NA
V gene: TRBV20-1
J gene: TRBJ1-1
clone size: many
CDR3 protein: CSASPGTEAFF
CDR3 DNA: TGCAGTGCTTCCCCGGGGACTGAAGCTTTCTTT

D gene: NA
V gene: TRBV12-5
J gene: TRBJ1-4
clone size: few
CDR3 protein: CASGDSSTNEKLFF
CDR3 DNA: TGTGCTAGTGGCGACAGTAGCACTAATGAAAAACTGTTTTTT

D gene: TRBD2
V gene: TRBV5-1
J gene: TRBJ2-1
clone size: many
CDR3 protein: CASSMRTSGANYNEQFF
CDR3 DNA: TGCGCCAGCAGCATGAGGACTAGCGGGGCGAACTACAATGAGCAGTTCTTC

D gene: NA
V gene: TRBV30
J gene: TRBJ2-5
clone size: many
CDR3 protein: CAWGPGTAQETQYF
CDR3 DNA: TGTGCCTGGGGGCCGGGTACAGCCCAAGAGACCCAGTACTTC

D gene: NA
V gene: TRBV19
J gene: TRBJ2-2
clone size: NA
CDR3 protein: CASSREGGPGELFF
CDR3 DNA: TGTGCCAGTAGTAGGGAGGGGGGACCCGGGGAGCTGTTTTTT

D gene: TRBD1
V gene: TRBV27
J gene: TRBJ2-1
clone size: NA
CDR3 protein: CASSINRGPGNEQFF
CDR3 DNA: TGTGCCAGCAGTATCAACAGGGGGCCGGGCAATGAGCAGTTCTTC

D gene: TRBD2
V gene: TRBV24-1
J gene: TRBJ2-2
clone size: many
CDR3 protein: CATSDSGTKVTGELFF
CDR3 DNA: TGTGCCACCAGTGATTCAGGGACTAAAGTCACCGGGGAGCTGTTTTTT

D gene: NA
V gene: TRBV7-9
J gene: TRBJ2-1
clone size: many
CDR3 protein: CASSLPTGSGNEQFF
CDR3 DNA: TGTGCCAGCAGCTTGCCCACGGGGAGTGGCAATGAGCAGTTCTTC

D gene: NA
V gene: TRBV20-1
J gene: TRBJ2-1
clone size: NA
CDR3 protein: CSARVGGNNEQFF
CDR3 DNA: TGCAGTGCTAGAGTAGGGGGAAACAATGAGCAGTTCTTC

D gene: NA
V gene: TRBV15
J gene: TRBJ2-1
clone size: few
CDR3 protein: CATSRERGNSYNEQFF
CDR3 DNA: TGTGCCACCAGCAGAGAACGCGGGAACTCCTACAATGAGCAGTTCTTC

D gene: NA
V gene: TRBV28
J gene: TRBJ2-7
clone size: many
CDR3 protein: CASSYRSYEQYF
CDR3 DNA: TGTGCCAGCAGTTATAGATCCTACGAGCAGTACTTC

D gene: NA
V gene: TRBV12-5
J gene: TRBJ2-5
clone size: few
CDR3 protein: CASGLNPGETQYF
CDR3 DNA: TGTGCTAGTGGTTTAAACCCGGGGGAGACCCAGTACTTC

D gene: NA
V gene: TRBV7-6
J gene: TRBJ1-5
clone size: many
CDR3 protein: CASSLFRQSGQHF
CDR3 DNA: TGTGCCAGCAGCTTATTTCGGCAGTCTGGCCAGCATTTT

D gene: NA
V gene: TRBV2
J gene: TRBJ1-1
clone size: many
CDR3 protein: CASPDPRLNTEAFF
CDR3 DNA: TGTGCCAGCCCCGATCCACGGTTAAACACTGAAGCTTTCTTT

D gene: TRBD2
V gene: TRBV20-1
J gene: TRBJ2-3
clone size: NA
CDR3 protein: CSARDGRTSGRAQDTQYF
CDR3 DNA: TGCAGTGCTAGAGATGGACGCACTAGCGGGAGGGCTCAAGATACGCAGTATTTT

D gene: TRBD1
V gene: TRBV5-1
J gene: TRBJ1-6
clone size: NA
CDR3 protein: CASSLDRGNSPLHF
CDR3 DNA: TGCGCCAGCAGCTTGGACAGGGGTAATTCACCCCTCCACTTT

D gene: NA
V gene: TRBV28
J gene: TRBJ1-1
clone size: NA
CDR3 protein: CASSPPRGRGLEAFF
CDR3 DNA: TGTGCCAGCAGCCCCCCCAGGGGCCGCGGGCTTGAAGCTTTCTTT

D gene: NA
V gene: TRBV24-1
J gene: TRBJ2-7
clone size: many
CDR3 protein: CATSDSYEQYF
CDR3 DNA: TGTGCCACCAGTGATTCCTACGAGCAGTACTTC

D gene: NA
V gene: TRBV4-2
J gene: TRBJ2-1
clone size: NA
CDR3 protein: CASSQETGVFANEQFF
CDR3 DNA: TGTGCCAGCAGCCAAGAAACGGGAGTCTTTGCAAATGAGCAGTTCTTC

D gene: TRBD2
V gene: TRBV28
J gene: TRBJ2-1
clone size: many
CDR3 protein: CASSGLAGVIEQFF
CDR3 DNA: TGTGCCAGCAGTGGACTAGCGGGAGTCATTGAGCAGTTCTTC

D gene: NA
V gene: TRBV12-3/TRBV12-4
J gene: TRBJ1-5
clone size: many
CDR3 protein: CASSLFGQPQHF
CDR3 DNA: TGTGCCAGCAGTTTGTTCGGTCAGCCCCAGCATTTT

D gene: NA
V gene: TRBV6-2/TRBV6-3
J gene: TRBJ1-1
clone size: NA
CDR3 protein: CASSYSGPSGTEAFF
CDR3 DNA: TGTGCCAGCAGTTACTCCGGACCCTCGGGCACTGAAGCTTTCTTT

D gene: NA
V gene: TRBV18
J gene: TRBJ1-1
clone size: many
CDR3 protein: CASTPRTENTEAFF
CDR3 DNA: TGTGCCAGCACACCAAGGACGGAGAACACTGAAGCTTTCTTT

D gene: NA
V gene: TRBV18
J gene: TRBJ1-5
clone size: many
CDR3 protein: CASSPGQSNQPQHF
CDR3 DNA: TGTGCCAGCTCACCAGGGCAGAGCAATCAGCCCCAGCATTTT

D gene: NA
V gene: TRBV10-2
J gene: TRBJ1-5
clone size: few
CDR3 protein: CASSGRRADQPQHF
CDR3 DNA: TGCGCCAGCAGTGGGCGGCGGGCCGATCAGCCCCAGCATTTT

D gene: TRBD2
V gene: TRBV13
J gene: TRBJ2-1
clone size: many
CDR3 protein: CASRRLAGAGDEQFF
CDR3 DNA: TGTGCCAGCAGGCGTCTAGCGGGAGCTGGCGATGAGCAGTTCTTC

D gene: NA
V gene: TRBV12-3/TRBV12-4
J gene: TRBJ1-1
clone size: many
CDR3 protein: CASSLRQANTEAFF
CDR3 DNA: TGTGCCAGCAGCCTTCGACAGGCTAACACTGAAGCTTTCTTT

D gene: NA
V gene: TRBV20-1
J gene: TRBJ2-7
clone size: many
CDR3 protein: CSAIQGYEQYF
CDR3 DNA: TGCAGTGCAATACAGGGCTACGAGCAGTACTTC